Listed below are T cell receptor beta chains from one sample, sequenced in a study of post-analysis software for immune sequencing data. TCRdb used MiXCR to reprocess the PCR reads, holding one entry per CDR3 protein. The top ten clones hold around 1.7% of a sample with hundreds of thousands of distinct CDR3 sequences, roughly 46% of them seen once. Sequences were obtained from blood. These receptors all come from a girl aged 10 to 17 with multiple sclerosis. CDR3s include the opening cysteine and the closing phenylalanine or tryptophan. Each record gives: D gene, V gene, clone size, J gene, CDR3 protein, CDR3 DNA. The D gene is left open where the match is weak. Size values are once, few and many counts, or a class for expanded clones, and some rows have none.

d_gene: TRBD1
v_gene: TRBV7-8
abundance: NA
j_gene: TRBJ2-1
CDR3aa: CASSPWTGVENEQFF
CDR3nt: TGTGCCAGCAGCCCGTGGACAGGGGTAGAGAATGAGCAGTTCTTC

d_gene: NA
v_gene: TRBV11-2
abundance: few
j_gene: TRBJ2-5
CDR3aa: CASSLAPFQETQYF
CDR3nt: TGTGCCAGCAGCTTAGCGCCTTTTCAAGAGACCCAGTACTTC

d_gene: NA
v_gene: TRBV20-1
abundance: few
j_gene: TRBJ1-1
CDR3aa: CSARDTLRNTEAFF
CDR3nt: TGCAGTGCTAGAGATACTCTTAGGAACACTGAAGCTTTCTTT

d_gene: TRBD1
v_gene: TRBV5-6
abundance: NA
j_gene: TRBJ2-5
CDR3aa: CASSFGDRGLETQYF
CDR3nt: TGTGCCAGCAGCTTTGGGGACAGGGGGCTCGAGACCCAGTACTTC

d_gene: TRBD1
v_gene: TRBV12-3/TRBV12-4
abundance: once
j_gene: TRBJ2-7
CDR3aa: CASSVGTGGYYEQYF
CDR3nt: TGTGCCAGCAGTGTCGGGACAGGGGGTTACTACGAGCAGTACTTC

d_gene: TRBD1
v_gene: TRBV2
abundance: NA
j_gene: TRBJ2-7
CDR3aa: CASSVRQGAYEQYF
CDR3nt: TGTGCCAGCAGTGTCAGGCAGGGGGCTTACGAGCAGTACTTC

d_gene: NA
v_gene: TRBV10-3
abundance: once
j_gene: TRBJ2-7
CDR3aa: CAIRGAGEGSYEQYF
CDR3nt: TGTGCCATCCGGGGGGCAGGGGAGGGCTCCTACGAGCAGTACTTC

d_gene: TRBD1
v_gene: TRBV5-5
abundance: NA
j_gene: TRBJ1-2
CDR3aa: CASSRTGGKAGYTF
CDR3nt: TGTGCCAGCAGCCGGACAGGGGGGAAGGCTGGCTACACCTTC

d_gene: TRBD1
v_gene: TRBV29-1
abundance: NA
j_gene: TRBJ1-1
CDR3aa: CSAPRTGLNTEAFF
CDR3nt: TGCAGCGCTCCCAGGACAGGGCTGAACACTGAAGCTTTCTTT

d_gene: TRBD2
v_gene: TRBV9
abundance: NA
j_gene: TRBJ2-1
CDR3aa: CASSGGTSVRWNEQFF
CDR3nt: TGTGCCAGCAGCGGGGGGACTAGCGTGAGGTGGAATGAGCAGTTCTTC

d_gene: NA
v_gene: TRBV9
abundance: NA
j_gene: TRBJ2-3
CDR3aa: CASSVEVRTDTQYF
CDR3nt: TGTGCCAGCAGCGTAGAGGTCCGCACAGATACGCAGTATTTT

d_gene: NA
v_gene: TRBV29-1
abundance: few
j_gene: TRBJ2-7
CDR3aa: CSVKGYGEQYF
CDR3nt: TGCAGCGTAAAAGGGTACGGGGAGCAGTACTTC

d_gene: NA
v_gene: TRBV27
abundance: few
j_gene: TRBJ2-7
CDR3aa: CASSLNFQDHGIYEQYF
CDR3nt: TGTGCCAGCAGTTTGAATTTCCAGGACCACGGAATTTACGAGCAGTACTTC

d_gene: TRBD2
v_gene: TRBV12-3/TRBV12-4
abundance: NA
j_gene: TRBJ2-7
CDR3aa: CASRRGGQYEQYF
CDR3nt: TGTGCCAGCCGCCGGGGGGGGCAGTACGAGCAGTACTTC

d_gene: NA
v_gene: TRBV9
abundance: few
j_gene: TRBJ2-1
CDR3aa: CASSVSRDLRPFNEQFF
CDR3nt: TGTGCCAGCAGCGTCAGCCGGGACCTAAGGCCCTTCAATGAGCAGTTCTTC

d_gene: NA
v_gene: TRBV6-5
abundance: NA
j_gene: TRBJ1-1
CDR3aa: CASSYSGRPEAFF
CDR3nt: TGTGCCAGCAGTTACTCGGGGAGACCTGAAGCTTTCTTT

d_gene: NA
v_gene: TRBV7-2
abundance: NA
j_gene: TRBJ2-1
CDR3aa: CASSLPPSLQFF
CDR3nt: TGTGCCAGCAGCTTACCTCCCTCGTTACAGTTCTTC

d_gene: TRBD2
v_gene: TRBV7-9
abundance: NA
j_gene: TRBJ2-1
CDR3aa: CASSPPQRESENEQFF
CDR3nt: TGTGCCAGCAGCCCTCCCCAGCGGGAGTCGGAAAATGAGCAGTTCTTC

d_gene: NA
v_gene: TRBV6-6
abundance: NA
j_gene: TRBJ2-3
CDR3aa: CASRTTGSSTDTQYF
CDR3nt: TGTGCCAGCAGAACTACAGGGTCTAGCACAGATACGCAGTATTTT

d_gene: TRBD2
v_gene: TRBV20-1
abundance: NA
j_gene: TRBJ2-4
CDR3aa: CSAMYKREWVKNIQYF
CDR3nt: TGCAGTGCTATGTATAAGCGGGAGTGGGTCAAAAACATTCAGTACTTC

d_gene: NA
v_gene: TRBV12-3/TRBV12-4
abundance: NA
j_gene: TRBJ2-7
CDR3aa: CASNRDITPEQYF
CDR3nt: TGTGCCAGCAATCGGGACATAACCCCCGAGCAGTACTTC

d_gene: TRBD1
v_gene: TRBV4-1
abundance: NA
j_gene: TRBJ1-2
CDR3aa: CASSQDSGQGVGYTF
CDR3nt: TGCGCCAGCAGCCAAGATAGTGGGCAGGGGGTTGGCTACACCTTC

d_gene: NA
v_gene: TRBV3-1
abundance: NA
j_gene: TRBJ1-2
CDR3aa: CASNRDGINGYTF
CDR3nt: TGTGCCAGCAACCGGGACGGAATAAATGGCTACACCTTC

d_gene: TRBD2
v_gene: TRBV10-3
abundance: NA
j_gene: TRBJ2-7
CDR3aa: CAISDSERELNEQYF
CDR3nt: TGTGCCATCAGTGATTCCGAGCGGGAGTTAAACGAGCAGTACTTC

d_gene: NA
v_gene: TRBV7-2
abundance: NA
j_gene: TRBJ2-5
CDR3aa: CASSLGQKTQYF
CDR3nt: TGTGCCAGCAGCTTAGGCCAAAAGACCCAGTACTTC

d_gene: NA
v_gene: TRBV4-1
abundance: NA
j_gene: TRBJ2-5
CDR3aa: CASSQDLGLKETQYF
CDR3nt: TGCGCCAGCAGCCAAGATCTTGGACTGAAAGAGACCCAGTACTTC

d_gene: NA
v_gene: TRBV27
abundance: NA
j_gene: TRBJ1-1
CDR3aa: CASSFKVVLTGTEAFF
CDR3nt: TGTGCCAGCAGTTTTAAGGTTGTCTTAACCGGGACTGAAGCTTTCTTT

d_gene: NA
v_gene: TRBV12-3/TRBV12-4
abundance: NA
j_gene: TRBJ1-2
CDR3aa: CASSNRERNYGYTF
CDR3nt: TGTGCCAGCAGTAACCGGGAGAGGAACTATGGCTACACCTTC

d_gene: NA
v_gene: TRBV27
abundance: few
j_gene: TRBJ1-1
CDR3aa: CASSFLPGLTKNTEAFF
CDR3nt: TGTGCCAGCAGCTTCCTCCCAGGGTTAACGAAGAACACTGAAGCTTTCTTT

d_gene: NA
v_gene: TRBV25-1
abundance: NA
j_gene: TRBJ2-7
CDR3aa: CASSEFGDRSYEQYF
CDR3nt: TGTGCCAGCAGTGAATTCGGAGACAGATCCTACGAGCAGTACTTC

d_gene: TRBD2
v_gene: TRBV9
abundance: NA
j_gene: TRBJ2-7
CDR3aa: CASTPTSDSYEQYF
CDR3nt: TGTGCCAGCACCCCGACTAGCGACTCCTACGAGCAGTACTTC

d_gene: NA
v_gene: TRBV29-1
abundance: NA
j_gene: TRBJ2-7
CDR3aa: CSVGVLGLGGASSYEQYF
CDR3nt: TGCAGCGTTGGGGTCTTGGGACTTGGGGGTGCCAGCTCCTACGAGCAGTACTTC

d_gene: TRBD2
v_gene: TRBV27
abundance: few
j_gene: TRBJ2-1
CDR3aa: CASSLFPSGSGQFF
CDR3nt: TGTGCCAGCAGTTTATTCCCTAGCGGTAGTGGGCAGTTCTTC

d_gene: TRBD2
v_gene: TRBV7-9
abundance: NA
j_gene: TRBJ2-3
CDR3aa: CASSLVPEDHSGRPPDTQYF
CDR3nt: TGTGCCAGCAGCTTAGTTCCCGAAGATCATAGCGGGAGGCCTCCTGATACGCAGTATTTT

d_gene: TRBD1
v_gene: TRBV6-5
abundance: few
j_gene: TRBJ2-1
CDR3aa: CASRPDRALIHEQFF
CDR3nt: TGTGCCAGCAGACCCGACAGGGCCCTAATACATGAGCAGTTCTTC

d_gene: NA
v_gene: TRBV4-1
abundance: NA
j_gene: TRBJ2-7
CDR3aa: CASSPHLTAYEQYF
CDR3nt: TGCGCCAGCAGCCCCCACCTGACAGCCTACGAGCAGTACTTC

d_gene: NA
v_gene: TRBV12-3/TRBV12-4
abundance: few
j_gene: TRBJ1-2
CDR3aa: CASSFPGTNYGYTF
CDR3nt: TGTGCCAGCAGCTTCCCCGGGACCAACTATGGCTACACCTTC

d_gene: NA
v_gene: TRBV5-1
abundance: NA
j_gene: TRBJ2-4
CDR3aa: CASSLVWSRDRNIQYF
CDR3nt: TGCGCCAGCAGCTTGGTTTGGAGCAGGGATAGAAACATTCAGTACTTC

d_gene: NA
v_gene: TRBV7-2
abundance: few
j_gene: TRBJ1-1
CDR3aa: CASSPGDLNTEAFF
CDR3nt: TGTGCCAGCAGCCCAGGGGATCTGAACACTGAAGCTTTCTTT

d_gene: TRBD2
v_gene: TRBV4-1
abundance: few
j_gene: TRBJ2-3
CDR3aa: CASSPGGLASTDTQYF
CDR3nt: TGCGCCAGCAGCCCCGGAGGACTAGCGAGCACAGATACGCAGTATTTT

d_gene: NA
v_gene: TRBV29-1
abundance: NA
j_gene: TRBJ2-1
CDR3aa: CSVVPVGGEQFF
CDR3nt: TGCAGCGTCGTGCCGGTTGGGGGTGAGCAGTTCTTC

d_gene: TRBD1
v_gene: TRBV5-1
abundance: NA
j_gene: TRBJ1-1
CDR3aa: CASSLEGAVTEAFF
CDR3nt: TGCGCCAGCAGCTTGGAGGGGGCGGTCACTGAAGCTTTCTTT

d_gene: NA
v_gene: TRBV10-3
abundance: NA
j_gene: TRBJ1-2
CDR3aa: CAISIRGADGYTF
CDR3nt: TGTGCCATCAGTATACGGGGGGCTGATGGCTACACCTTC